The present entry profiles one T cell receptor beta chain with its context. The antigen is not known. Trimming took 6 bases from V and 1 from J, leaving 21 bases between them. The germline V gene encodes CDR1 LNHDA and CDR2 SQIVND (reference sequence). The length of the CDR3 is 17 residues. This sample was included in a study of T cell responses to AZD1222 COVID-19 vaccine. Study overall: Analyses pooled second doses at about 4 or about 12 weeks.

The assay was immunoSEQ multiplex PCR, and TCRdb's table has in-frame clones only and misses some. The profile shows about 92,000 clones, more than 75% of them singletons. Points from the study as a whole: Just a handful of people given AZD1222 tested seropositive at baseline.

The material was peripheral blood, obtained on day 0 of AZD1222 vaccination. V usage is TRBV19 and J usage is TRBJ1-2; possibly TRBD1 for D (6 bases). The clonotype originates from an adult in good health. The CDR3 coding sequence is TGTGCCAGTAGACCCACAGGGCACGGGTCCTTTAACTATGGCTACACCTTC. Amino acid sequence: CASRPTGHGSFNYGYTF.